The 26 T cell receptor beta chains given below trace back to one sample, sequenced in a study of chemoradiotherapy in HPV16-positive cancers. Sequencing used immunoSEQ multiplex PCR; TCRdb keeps in-frame clones, though not all of them. The data contain around 15,000 clones, approximately 79% of them seen just once; the ten biggest clones take up 10% to 11%. This material was acquired from a patient who underwent chemoradiotherapy. The source is a human donor with HPV-associated anogenital cancer.

The sample holds a few counts of this clone. The chain is built from TRBV7-2 and TRBJ1-1, with D possibly TRBD1 on 5 matching bases. The CDR3 runs to 14 residues. CDR1 is SGHTA, CDR2 FQGNSA, per germline. The V and J ends lost 5 bases and 3 bases respectively, with 13 bases between them. CDR3 nucleotides: TGTGCCAGCAGCCTCATAAGGGGAGACACTGAAGCTTTCTTT. Translating gives CASSLIRGDTEAFF.

The chain carries TRBV9 and TRBJ2-5, with 7 bases aligning to TRBD2. V lost 5 bases, J lost 4 bases, and 11 bases stayed unmatched. CDR3 size: 15 residues. The germline gives CDR1 SGDLS, CDR2 YYNGEE. In DNA form, the CDR3 reads TGTGCCAGCAGTGATCAGGGTACGGGAGGAGAGACCCAGTACTTC. It specifies CASSDQGTGGETQYF.

V gene TRBV9 combines with J gene TRBJ2-5; tentative D call: TRBD2 (6 bases). With 0 bases removed from V and 1 base from J, the gap between germline ends came to 7 bases. Looked up from germline, CDR1 is SGDLS and CDR2 is YYNGEE. The CDR3 extends over 14 amino acids. CDR3 coding DNA: TGTGCCAGCAGCGTAGGCGGGGTCCAAGAGACCCAGTACTTC. This encodes CASSVGGVQETQYF.

This chain uses TRBV6-5 with TRBJ1-1, with 8 bases aligning to TRBD1. V was pared by 4 bases and J by 4 bases, with 8 bases of the junction left unmatched. The CDR3 sequence is 15 residues long. Germline V gene sequence: CDR1 MNHEY, CDR2 SVGAGI. The CDR3 sequence is CASSWQGARFTEAFF. The CDR3 coding sequence is TGTGCCAGCAGTTGGCAGGGGGCCCGTTTCACTGAAGCTTTCTTT.

The chain is built from TRBV10-1 and TRBJ1-1, with D possibly TRBD1 on 5 matching bases. The germline V gene encodes CDR1 WNHNN and CDR2 SYGVQD (reference sequence). This CDR3 spans 15 amino acids. With 6 bases removed from V and 0 bases from J, the gap between germline ends came to 14 bases. CDR3 residues: CASRTPDTVNTEAFF. The CDR3 DNA reads as TGCGCCAGCAGAACCCCGGACACCGTGAACACTGAAGCTTTCTTT.

About this clone: The junction departs from the called germline gene at one end, perhaps through a read error. V is TRBV6-6 and J is TRBJ2-7; D is undetermined. The CDR3 totals 15 residues. Germline V gene sequence: CDR1 MNHNY, CDR2 SVGAGI (reference sequence). This CDR3 reads CASSYLTEAHYQQYF. CDR3 sequence (DNA): TGTGCCAGCAGTTACTTAACTGAAGCTCACTACCAGCAGTACTTC.

The chain carries TRBV2 and TRBJ1-1; D unclear. CDR3 size: 11 residues. Trimming cost V 8 bases and J 6 bases, with 10 bases left between them. Germline values: CDR1 SNHLY, CDR2 FYNNEI. CDR3 sequence reads: CASSYASEAFF. Written as DNA, the CDR3 is TGTGCCAGCTCTTACGCCTCTGAAGCTTTCTTT. Full variable domain (rest looked up from reference TRBV2 and TRBJ1-1): EPEVTQTPSHQVTQMGQEVILRCVPISNHLYFYWYRQILGQKVEFLVSFYNNEISEKSEIFDDQFSVERPDGSNFTLKIRSTKLEDSAMYFCASSYASEAFFGQGTRLTVV.

This clone is a singleton in its sample. J is TRBJ1-6 and V is TRBV19; weak D call: TRBD1 (6 bases). The CDR3 covers 14 residues. The V gene's germline CDR1 is LNHDA and CDR2 SQIVND (reference sequence). Deletions cut 7 bases from V and 9 bases from J, with 16 bases between. The CDR3: CASTKQGSGSPLHF. CDR3 nucleotide sequence: TGTGCCAGTACCAAACAGGGTTCTGGTTCACCCCTCCACTTT.

J is TRBJ1-2 and V is TRBV2, with unresolved D. The V and J ends lost 6 bases and 6 bases respectively, with 17 bases between them. The CDR3 runs to 14 residues. CDR1 and CDR2 (germline): SNHLY, FYNNEI. The CDR3 reads CASRPGGPLNGYTF. As DNA, the CDR3 is TGTGCCAGCAGGCCCGGCGGGCCCCTCAATGGCTACACCTTC.

The J gene is TRBJ2-3, the V gene TRBV6-6, with D maybe TRBD2 (5 bases). Trimming cost V 6 bases and J 2 bases, with 12 bases left between them. Germline values: CDR1 MNHNY, CDR2 SVGAGI (reference sequence). The CDR3 covers 14 residues. The CDR3 DNA follows: TGTGCCAGCAGCACCGGGGTCTCCACAGATACGCAGTATTTT. Translation: CASSTGVSTDTQYF.

CDR3 sequence (DNA): TGTGCCAGTAGCGGGGGATCCCGCTACGAGCAGTACTTC. Its translation: CASSGGSRYEQYF. The V and J genes are TRBV19 and TRBJ2-5, with D possibly TRBD2 on 6 matching bases. The DNA end favors TRBJ2-7, so the J call may be wrong. CDR3 length: 13 residues. Germline V gives CDR1 LNHDA, CDR2 SQIVND (reference sequence).

This chain connects TRBV28 to TRBJ1-2; 7 bases align to TRBD1. Germline V gives CDR1 MDHEN, CDR2 SYDVKM. CDR3 length: 14 residues. V lost 5 bases to trimming and J lost 4 bases; unmatched junction nucleotides: 7. The CDR3 DNA is TGTGCCAGCAGTACCACCGGGACAGTCTATGGCTACACCTTC. Its translation: CASSTTGTVYGYTF.

This chain links TRBV5-6 with TRBJ2-3; D is possibly TRBD1 (7 bases). Germline V gives CDR1 SGHDT, CDR2 YYEEEE. The CDR3 runs 16 residues. Trimming shortened V by 2 bases and J by 2 bases, and 15 bases separated the two germline ends. This CDR3 is CASSFGRRGLTDTQYF. CDR3 coding DNA: TGTGCCAGCAGCTTCGGTAGGAGGGGGCTCACAGATACGCAGTATTTT.

This clone has just one count. The chain combines TRBV28 with TRBJ1-1; weak D call: TRBD1 (5 bases). Germline V CDR1 and CDR2: MDHEN, SYDVKM. Trimming stripped 7 bases from V and 9 bases from J, with 21 bases between. The CDR3 sequence is 14 residues long. CDR3 sequence reads: CASIIGPTRGKAFF. The DNA of the CDR3 is TGTGCCAGCATAATCGGGCCAACACGGGGGAAAGCTTTCTTT.

The chain couples TRBV6-6 to TRBJ1-1; D gene unclear. Trimming removed 8 bases at V and 0 bases at J, with 13 bases between. CDR3 length: 14 amino acids. Germline loops: CDR1 MNHNY, CDR2 SVGAGI (reference sequence). CDR3 nucleotide sequence: TGTGCCAGCGGCCCAGGCAGGATGAACACTGAAGCTTTCTTT. Translated, it gives CASGPGRMNTEAFF.

Here the CDR3 DNA reads TGCGCCAGCAGCTCTCAGGGAAATGAGCAGTTCTTC. Amino acids: CASSSQGNEQFF. The chain employs TRBV5-1 and TRBJ2-1, with a possible D match to TRBD1 (5 bases). The CDR3 is made up of 12 amino acids. Germline V CDR1 and CDR2: SGHRS, YFSETQ. V gave up 3 bases and J gave up 7 bases, with 8 bases separating them. Full variable domain (remainder filled in from reference TRBV5-1 and TRBJ2-1): KAGVTQTPRYLIKTRGQQVTLSCSPISGHRSVSWYQQTPGQGLQFLFEYFSETQRNKGNFPGRFSGRQFSNSRSEMNVSTLELGDSALYLCASSSQGNEQFFGPGTRLTVL.

This chain connects TRBV19 to TRBJ1-2; D not certain. The CDR3 is made up of 15 amino acids. Trimming took off 4 bases at V and 5 bases at J, with 17 bases between the two ends. From germline, CDR1 is LNHDA and CDR2 SQIVND (reference sequence). DNA for the CDR3: TGTGCCAGTAGTACCTCCGGACGGAGTATTTATGGCTACACCTTC. Its translation: CASSTSGRSIYGYTF. The entire variable domain, with the rest obtained from reference TRBV19 and TRBJ1-2, is as follows: DGGITQSPKYLFRKEGQNVTLSCEQNLNHDAMYWYRQDPGQGLRLIYYSQIVNDFQKGDIAEGYSVSREKKESFPLTVTSAQKNPTAFYLCASSTSGRSIYGYTFGSGTRLTVV.

The J gene is TRBJ2-1, the V gene TRBV5-4; D unclear. CDR1 SGHNT and CDR2 YYREEE come from the germline V gene (reference sequence). The CDR3 sequence is 15 residues long. V dropped 2 bases and J dropped 0 bases, with 9 bases sitting between them. The CDR3 loop reads CASSFPKSSYNEQFF. The CDR3 nucleotides are TGTGCCAGCAGCTTTCCAAAGAGCTCCTACAATGAGCAGTTCTTC.

The chain links TRBV14 to TRBJ2-4; 7 bases map to TRBD2. The CDR3 spans 16 residues. Germline loops: CDR1 SGHDN, CDR2 FVKESK. After removal of 2 bases from V and 1 base from J, the junction contained 5 bases not matched to a gene. CDR3 in DNA: TGTGCCAGCAGCCAAACCACTAGCGTGGCCAAAAACATTCAGTACTTC. The encoded protein is CASSQTTSVAKNIQYF.

The chain couples TRBV18 to TRBJ1-3, with D possibly matching TRBD1 (5 bases). The CDR3 is 16 amino acids. Between the trimmed V and J ends, which lost 8 bases and 4 bases, there was a span of 21 bases. The germline gives CDR1 KGHSH, CDR2 LQKENI. CDR3 protein: CASSPTSRVEGNTIYF. CDR3 nucleotides: TGTGCCAGCAGTCCCACTTCCAGGGTGGAAGGAAACACCATATATTTT. The full variable domain, with the rest looked up from reference TRBV18 and TRBJ1-3, is NAGVMQNPRHLVRRRGQEARLRCSPMKGHSHVYWYRQLPEEGLKFMVYLQKENIIDESGMPKERFSAEFPKEGPSILRIQQVVRGDSAAYFCASSPTSRVEGNTIYFGEGSWLTVV.

The chain recombines TRBV4-3 with TRBJ1-5; D unclear. The germline V and J ends were trimmed by 1 base and 7 bases, with 14 bases remaining between them. CDR3 length equals 15 residues. CDR1 LGHNA and CDR2 YSLEER come from the germline V gene. The CDR3 nucleotides read TGCGCCAGCAGCCAAGGAGTAGTTTCTGAACAGCCCCAGCATTTT. Amino acid sequence: CASSQGVVSEQPQHF.

This clone was seen a handful of times. The chain combines TRBV13 with TRBJ1-2, with D unclear. Germline loops: CDR1 PRHDT, CDR2 FYEKMQ (reference sequence). This CDR3 region has 16 residues. V lost 0 bases to trimming and J lost 8 bases, with 19 bases between them. In nucleotides, the CDR3 is TGTGCCAGCAGCTTAGGCCGGCGGACGGAGGTGCACGGCTACACCTTC. Translation: CASSLGRRTEVHGYTF. The full variable domain, its missing parts supplied by reference TRBV13 and TRBJ1-2, is AAGVIQSPRHLIKEKRETATLKCYPIPRHDTVYWYQQGPGQDPQFLISFYEKMQSDKGSIPDRFSAQQFSDYHSELNMSSLELGDSALYFCASSLGRRTEVHGYTFGSGTRLTVV.

V is TRBV5-8 and J is TRBJ1-5; D gene ambiguous. V was cut by 0 bases and J by 5 bases, with 6 bases left in between. CDR3 length: 13 residues. In germline, CDR1 is SGHTS, CDR2 YDEGEE. Here the CDR3 DNA reads TGTGCCAGCAGCTTGGAACCGTATCAGCCCCAGCATTTT. Translated, it gives CASSLEPYQPQHF.

The chain is built from TRBV11-2 and TRBJ1-1; D is uncertain. This CDR3 has 13 residues. Trimming shortened V by 1 base and J by 5 bases, and 8 bases separated the two germline ends. Germline V CDR1 and CDR2: SGHAT, FQNNGV. The CDR3 loop is CASSLVPATEAFF. The CDR3, as DNA: TGTGCCAGCAGCTTAGTTCCGGCAACTGAAGCTTTCTTT.

The rearrangement links TRBV19 to TRBJ1-1; D unclear. Trimming stripped 6 bases from V and 2 bases from J, with 22 bases between. The length of the CDR3 is 17 residues. The germline gives CDR1 LNHDA, CDR2 SQIVND (reference sequence). This CDR3 reads CASSKAARLGLNTEAFF. The CDR3, as DNA: TGTGCCAGTAGCAAAGCCGCTCGACTAGGGCTAAACACTGAAGCTTTCTTT.

This clone has just a few counts. The rearrangement uses TRBV5-1 and TRBJ2-1; D possibly matches TRBD1 or TRBD2 (6 bases each). Germline V gene data show CDR1 as SGHRS and CDR2 as YFSETQ. There are 15 residues in the CDR3. Trimming cost V 1 base and J 9 bases, with 17 bases left between them. CDR3 coding DNA: TGCGCCAGCAGCTTGAGTGCTCGGGGGCTCCTTGAGCAGTTCTTC. This translates into CASSLSARGLLEQFF. Filled out from reference TRBV5-1 and TRBJ2-1, the complete variable domain reads KAGVTQTPRYLIKTRGQQVTLSCSPISGHRSVSWYQQTPGQGLQFLFEYFSETQRNKGNFPGRFSGRQFSNSRSEMNVSTLELGDSALYLCASSLSARGLLEQFFGPGTRLTVL.